The 24 T cell receptor beta chains reported below all come from one sample, sequenced in a study of OX40 agonist ivuxolimab in advanced cancers. Here immunoSEQ multiplex PCR was the method, and the copy in TCRdb shows in-frame clones only, minus some. The repertoire consists of over 55,000 clones, with roughly 90% occurring once and the leading ten covering about 2.4%. Sequences were derived from CD4+ or CD8+ T cells sorted from blood, sampled in a trial of the OX40 agonist ivuxolimab. The receptors here all came from an adult with an advanced solid tumor such as melanoma, head and neck, liver or kidney cancer.

This rearrangement joins TRBV25-1 to TRBJ2-7; D might be TRBD1 or TRBD2, each matching 5 bases. Per germline, CDR1 MGHDK and CDR2 SYGVNS. This CDR3 contains 11 residues. V lost 6 bases and J lost 2, with 5 bases in between. The CDR3 region is CASRGAYEQYF. In nucleotides, the CDR3 is TGTGCCAGCAGGGGGGCCTACGAGCAGTACTTC.

The gene calls are TRBV28 and TRBJ1-1; 7 bases line up with TRBD1. CDR3 length equals 15 residues. With V trimmed by 2 bases and J by 1 base, 4 bases remained unmatched. The germline V gene encodes CDR1 MDHEN and CDR2 SYDVKM. The CDR3 sequence: CASSLDRVENTEAFF. CDR3 nucleotides: TGTGCCAGCAGTTTAGACAGGGTCGAGAACACTGAAGCTTTCTTT.

This clone has a single count. The rearrangement uses TRBV19 and TRBJ1-5; D is uncertain. The CDR3 runs to 14 residues. Trimming removed 9 bases from V and 2 bases from J, with 14 bases in between. CDR1 is LNHDA and CDR2 is SQIVND in the germline V gene (reference sequence). CDR3 sequence: CASTSSYGNQPQHF. The CDR3 nucleotides are TGTGCCAGCACAAGCTCTTATGGCAATCAGCCCCAGCATTTT.

The rearrangement uses TRBV27 and TRBJ2-2; a possible D gene is TRBD1 (5 bases). V was trimmed by 3 bases and J by 0 bases, leaving 8 bases between them. Per the germline V gene, CDR1 is MNHEY and CDR2 is SMNVEV (reference sequence). The CDR3 runs to 15 residues. The chain's CDR3 is CASSLARANTGELFF. In nucleotides, the CDR3 is TGTGCCAGCAGTTTGGCCAGGGCGAACACCGGGGAGCTGTTTTTT.

This chain joins TRBV6-5 and TRBJ1-3; 7 bases are shared with TRBD1. The ends lost 5 bases at V and 1 base at J; junction bases unmatched: 5. The CDR3 length is 15 residues. Looked up from germline, CDR1 is MNHEY and CDR2 is SVGAGI. CDR3: CASSKTGPSGNTIYF. The CDR3 DNA follows: TGTGCCAGCAGTAAGACAGGGCCTTCTGGAAACACCATATATTTT.

The V gene is TRBV4-3, the J gene TRBJ2-1; 8 bases agree with TRBD1. CDR1 and CDR2 from the germline V gene are LGHNA and YSLEER. V was clipped by 5 bases and J by 6 bases; unmatched bases: 3. The CDR3 contains 13 residues. CDR3 in DNA: TGCGCCAGCAGCTCGGACAGGGTCAATGAGCAGTTCTTC. It translates to CASSSDRVNEQFF.

The chain carries TRBV4-2 and TRBJ2-1; a possible D gene is TRBD2 (6 bases). Between the trimmed V and J ends, which lost 0 bases and 1 base, there was a span of 10 bases. The germline V gene encodes CDR1 LGHNA and CDR2 YNFKEQ. The CDR3 consists of 16 residues. CDR3 sequence (DNA): TGTGCCAGCAGCCAAGATCTAAGCGGGTCCTACAATGAGCAGTTCTTC. Amino acids: CASSQDLSGSYNEQFF.

V is TRBV28 and J is TRBJ2-7; the match to TRBD2 covers 9 bases. Trimming at V came to 2 bases and at J to 7 bases, leaving 15 bases not matched to a gene. Germline V CDR1 and CDR2: MDHEN, SYDVKM. The CDR3 covers 17 residues. CDR3 sequence: CASSLNGGGARGGEQYF. As DNA, the CDR3 is TGTGCCAGCAGTTTAAATGGCGGGGGGGCAAGAGGTGGAGAGCAGTACTTC.

V is TRBV19 and J is TRBJ2-1; no firm D call. Germline CDR1 is LNHDA and CDR2 is SQIVND (reference sequence). V was clipped by 3 bases and J by 10 bases, with 16 bases between them. The CDR3 totals 14 residues. This CDR3 reads CASSMRPGGAEQFF. DNA of the CDR3: TGTGCCAGTAGTATGCGCCCAGGCGGAGCGGAGCAGTTCTTC.

The genes are TRBV5-1 and TRBJ2-6, with 8 nucleotides matching TRBD1. V trimming: 4 bases; J trimming: 2 bases; junction bases outside the gene matches: 8. The CDR3 runs to 17 residues. CDR1 and CDR2 (germline): SGHRS, YFSETQ. The CDR3 region is CASSPLTGEAGANVLTF. CDR3 sequence (DNA): TGCGCCAGCAGCCCGCTGACAGGGGAGGCTGGGGCCAACGTCCTGACTTTC. The full variable domain, rest sourced from reference TRBV5-1 and TRBJ2-6, is KAGVTQTPRYLIKTRGQQVTLSCSPISGHRSVSWYQQTPGQGLQFLFEYFSETQRNKGNFPGRFSGRQFSNSRSEMNVSTLELGDSALYLCASSPLTGEAGANVLTFGAGSRLTVL.

This clone was seen a handful of times. The J gene is TRBJ1-4, the V gene TRBV5-5; D gene uncertain. There are 12 residues in the CDR3. The V gene lost 6 bases and the J gene lost 6 bases, with 9 bases spanning the gap. Germline V gene lookup returns CDR1 SGHKS and CDR2 YYEKEE (reference sequence). The CDR3 bases are TGTGCCAGCACCCTCCCGCATGAAAAACTGTTTTTT. Translating gives CASTLPHEKLFF.

The V gene is TRBV6-6, the J gene TRBJ2-5, with 7 bases that match TRBD1. Germline V gene sequence: CDR1 MNHNY, CDR2 SVGAGI (reference sequence). V was clipped by 9 bases and J by 4 bases; unmatched bases: 11. The CDR3 runs 14 residues. The CDR3 loop is CASSGQARGETQYF. CDR3 nucleotide sequence: TGTGCCAGTTCCGGACAGGCTCGGGGAGAGACCCAGTACTTC.

V gene TRBV5-5 combines with J gene TRBJ1-2, with D possibly TRBD1 on 5 matching bases. Trimming left V 1 base short and J 4 bases short, with 11 bases between. This CDR3 spans 14 amino acids. CDR1 and CDR2 (germline): SGHKS, YYEKEE (reference sequence). Here the CDR3 DNA reads TGTGCCAGCAGCTTGCAGGGTGGATTCTATGGCTACACCTTC. It is translated as CASSLQGGFYGYTF. Using reference TRBV5-5 and TRBJ1-2 for the parts outside the CDR3, the full variable domain is DAGVTQSPTHLIKTRGQQVTLRCSPISGHKSVSWYQQVLGQGPQFIFQYYEKEERGRGNFPDRFSARQFPNYSSELNVNALLLGDSALYLCASSLQGGFYGYTFGSGTRLTVV.

The chain combines TRBV18 with TRBJ2-1; 9 nucleotides match TRBD2. In germline, CDR1 is KGHSH, CDR2 LQKENI. This CDR3 is built from 15 residues. V shed 6 bases, J shed 4 bases, and the junction held 7 bases outside the gene matches. The chain's CDR3 is CASSAGTSRYNEQFF. The DNA for the CDR3 is TGTGCCAGCTCTGCAGGGACTAGCAGGTACAATGAGCAGTTCTTC. Using reference TRBV18 and TRBJ2-1 for the parts outside the CDR3, the full variable domain is NAGVMQNPRHLVRRRGQEARLRCSPMKGHSHVYWYRQLPEEGLKFMVYLQKENIIDESGMPKERFSAEFPKEGPSILRIQQVVRGDSAAYFCASSAGTSRYNEQFFGPGTRLTVL.

This clone was picked up one time. The genes are TRBV11-2 and TRBJ2-7; D possibly uses TRBD1 or TRBD2 (6 bases each). This CDR3 contains 16 residues. Germline loops: CDR1 SGHAT, CDR2 FQNNGV. Trimming stripped 5 bases from V and 1 base from J, with 18 bases between. The CDR3 sequence is CASSPGRGRGSYEQYF. The DNA of the CDR3 is TGTGCCAGCAGCCCTGGTCGGGGGCGAGGGTCCTACGAGCAGTACTTC.

The CDR3 loop reads CASSLVGQTNTEAFF. The CDR3 nucleotides are TGTGCCAGCAGCTTAGTCGGACAGACGAACACTGAAGCTTTCTTT. The chain employs TRBV6-6 and TRBJ1-1, with D possibly TRBD1 on 6 matching bases. Trimming pared 6 bases from V and 1 base from J, leaving 15 bases between. Germline CDR1 reads MNHNY; CDR2 reads SVGAGI (reference sequence). The CDR3 extends over 15 amino acids.

The CDR3: CASSLWGRGETQYF. CDR3 DNA sequence: TGTGCCAGCAGTTTGTGGGGGCGGGGGGAGACCCAGTACTTC. The chain recombines TRBV27 with TRBJ2-5, with D possibly matching TRBD2 (7 bases). This CDR3 contains 14 residues. The V gene lost 3 bases and the J gene lost 5 bases, with 13 bases spanning the gap. In germline, CDR1 is MNHEY, CDR2 SMNVEV (reference sequence).

The rearrangement uses TRBV2 and TRBJ2-1, with TRBD2 matching over 7 bases. Germline V gives CDR1 SNHLY, CDR2 FYNNEI. Losses at the gene ends were 5 bases for V and 2 bases for J; bases not matched to a gene: 6. The CDR3 totals 15 residues. Written as DNA, the CDR3 is TGTGCCAGCAGTCCTCAGCGGGGACCCTACAATGAGCAGTTCTTC. Translating gives CASSPQRGPYNEQFF.

The V and J genes are TRBV19 and TRBJ1-3; TRBD1 is a possible D gene (5 bases). V was clipped by 5 bases and J by 0 bases, with 11 bases between them. Germline CDR1 is LNHDA and CDR2 is SQIVND (reference sequence). CDR3 length equals 15 residues. The CDR3, as DNA: TGTGCCAGTAGTGCCAGGGCCGTCTCTGGAAACACCATATATTTT. Translation: CASSARAVSGNTIYF.

The chain has TRBV5-5 and TRBJ1-4, with 8 bases matching TRBD1. V was clipped by 4 bases and J by 6 bases; unmatched bases: 5. Germline CDR1 and CDR2: SGHKS and YYEKEE (reference sequence). This CDR3 has 14 residues. Here the CDR3 reads CASSPRTGYEKLFF. The DNA for the CDR3 is TGTGCCAGCAGCCCGAGGACAGGGTATGAAAAACTGTTTTTT. The full variable domain, completed using reference TRBV5-5 and TRBJ1-4, is DAGVTQSPTHLIKTRGQQVTLRCSPISGHKSVSWYQQVLGQGPQFIFQYYEKEERGRGNFPDRFSARQFPNYSSELNVNALLLGDSALYLCASSPRTGYEKLFFGSGTQLSVL.

This clone showed up just once. The V call is TRBV28, the J call TRBJ2-1; D gene uncertain. V was clipped by 9 bases and J by 5 bases, with 20 bases between them. CDR1 and CDR2 from the germline V gene are MDHEN and SYDVKM. The CDR3 contains 15 residues. CDR3 loop: CASQVGGLWDNEQFF. In DNA form, the CDR3 reads TGTGCCAGTCAGGTGGGCGGCCTCTGGGACAATGAGCAGTTCTTC.

This rearrangement joins TRBV28 to TRBJ1-2; a possible D gene is TRBD1 (6 bases). The length of the CDR3 is 13 residues. Germline V CDR1 and CDR2: MDHEN, SYDVKM. V lost 6 bases and J 4 bases, leaving 12 bases between the germline ends. The CDR3 nucleotides read TGTGCCAGCAGGCAAGGGGGTAGCTATGGCTACACCTTC. Protein product: CASRQGGSYGYTF.

The chain uses TRBV28 and TRBJ1-4; D unresolved. With 3 bases removed from V and 7 bases from J, the gap between germline ends came to 9 bases. The CDR3 has 13 amino acids. Germline CDR1 and CDR2: MDHEN and SYDVKM. CDR3 protein: CASSFPGGEKLFF. CDR3 DNA sequence: TGTGCCAGCAGTTTCCCAGGAGGTGAAAAACTGTTTTTT.

The table lists this clone with a few counts. V is TRBV10-1 and J is TRBJ1-2; D unclear. The V gene lost 0 bases and the J gene lost 9 bases, with 11 bases spanning the gap. The CDR3 is made up of 13 amino acids. Germline V CDR1 and CDR2: WNHNN, SYGVQD (reference sequence). CDR3 DNA: TGCGCCAGCAGTGAGTCCATCTCGGGTCGCTACACCTTC. Translating gives CASSESISGRYTF.